These 20 T cell receptor beta chains came from one sample sequenced in a study of T cell repertoires in cytomegalovirus infection. From the reads, TCRdb called clonotypes with MiXCR, one entry per CDR3 protein. The table shows more than 400,000 distinct CDR3 sequences, with more than 20% occurring only once. The sequenced sample consisted of PBMCs. These TCRs come from a human donor in good health (CMV status not recorded). Some clones in this sample may be carry-over from other donors' samples.

The chain joins TRBV29-1 to TRBJ2-2, with 8 nucleotides matching TRBD1. This CDR3 is 12 amino acids long. V dropped 5 bases and J dropped 8; count of bases not matched to a gene: 4. Germline CDR1 is SQVTM and CDR2 is ANQGSEA. The CDR3 spells CSVRQGPGELFF. For the CDR3, the DNA is TGCAGCGTTCGACAGGGGCCGGGGGAGCTGTTTTTT.

This clonotype has just a few counts. The rearrangement links TRBV24-1 to TRBJ2-5, with D perhaps TRBD2 (5 bases). Germline V lookup: CDR1 KGHDR, CDR2 SFDVKD. Trimming stripped 2 bases from V and 2 bases from J, with 14 bases between. This CDR3 has 16 residues. The DNA for the CDR3 is TGTGCCACCAGTGATTCCGGGAAGCCTGGGCAAGAGACCCAGTACTTC. Amino acid sequence: CATSDSGKPGQETQYF.

The chain has TRBV29-1 and TRBJ1-1; 8 bases are shared with TRBD1. Per germline, CDR1 SQVTM and CDR2 ANQGSEA. Trimming took 6 bases from V and 1 from J; bases not matched to a gene: 7. The CDR3 totals 14 residues. The CDR3 coding sequence is TGCAGCGTAGCAACAGGGGGTCGGAACACTGAAGCTTTCTTT. Amino acids: CSVATGGRNTEAFF.

This clonotype came up many times. The chain joins TRBV7-6 to TRBJ2-1, with 11 bases aligning to TRBD2. Trimming at V came to 6 bases and at J to 9 bases, leaving 10 bases not matched to a gene. The CDR3 contains 15 residues. Per the germline V gene, CDR1 is SGHVS and CDR2 is FNYEAQ. In DNA, the CDR3 is TGTGCCAGCAGACAAACTAGCGGGAGTGGTGTTGAGCAGTTCTTC. This codes for CASRQTSGSGVEQFF.

This clonotype was seen many times. V gene TRBV7-2 combines with J gene TRBJ2-1, with 14 bases identical to TRBD2. V was pared by 8 bases and J by 9 bases, with 9 bases of the junction left unmatched. The CDR3 contains 15 residues. CDR1 is SGHTA and CDR2 is FQGNSA in the germline V gene. The CDR3 protein is CASGTSGSGAGEQFF. The CDR3 nucleotides read TGTGCCAGCGGGACTAGCGGGAGTGGGGCAGGTGAGCAGTTCTTC.

The chain is built from TRBV7-2 and TRBJ2-1, with D possibly TRBD2 on 6 matching bases. Per the germline V gene, CDR1 is SGHTA and CDR2 is FQGNSA. The CDR3 sequence is 14 residues long. V was trimmed by 1 base and J by 9 bases, leaving 13 bases between them. Here the CDR3 DNA reads TGTGCCAGCAGCTTAGTTCTACTAGCAAGTGAGCAGTTCTTC. Its protein is CASSLVLLASEQFF.

The chain couples TRBV19 to TRBJ2-6; TRBD1 aligns across 8 bases. The CDR3 sequence is 16 residues long. In germline, CDR1 is LNHDA, CDR2 SQIVND (reference sequence). Germline trimming cut 5 bases from V and 3 bases from J; bases unmatched to any gene: 6. The CDR3, as DNA: TGTGCCAGTAGTCTCGGACAGGGTGGTGGGGCCAACGTCCTGACTTTC. Protein: CASSLGQGGGANVLTF.

This clonotype was seen at least ten times. J is TRBJ2-4 and V is TRBV7-2, with TRBD2 matching over 8 bases. The CDR3 runs to 16 residues. Germline V lookup: CDR1 SGHTA, CDR2 FQGNSA. The V segment lost 3 bases and the J segment 5 bases; nucleotides outside the gene matches: 9. The CDR3: CASSFASGPPQNIQYF. CDR3 coding DNA: TGTGCCAGCAGCTTTGCTAGCGGGCCCCCCCAAAACATTCAGTACTTC.

V is TRBV6-2 or TRBV6-3 and J is TRBJ2-7, with 7 bases identical to TRBD2. This CDR3 spans 14 amino acids. From germline, CDR1 is MNHEY and CDR2 SVGEGT. With 5 bases clipped from V and 7 bases from J, the junction kept 11 bases outside the gene matches. The CDR3 coding sequence is TGTGCCAGCAGTCCCTCGAGCGGGACGAATGAGCAGTACTTC. This codes for CASSPSSGTNEQYF.

This clonotype was counted many times. The chain joins TRBV19 to TRBJ1-2; D ambiguous. V gave up 2 bases and J gave up 5 bases, with 9 bases separating them. The CDR3 covers 13 residues. Germline CDR1 reads LNHDA; CDR2 reads SQIVND (reference sequence). The CDR3 sequence is CASSIRQQYGYTF. CDR3 nucleotides: TGTGCCAGTAGTATACGGCAACAATATGGCTACACCTTC.

This clonotype came up a few times. V gene TRBV7-9 combines with J gene TRBJ1-2; the D is unclear. The CDR3 contains 14 residues. The germline gives CDR1 SEHNR, CDR2 FQNEAQ (reference sequence). V was clipped by 7 bases and J by 4 bases, with 16 bases between them. DNA for the CDR3: TGTGCCAGCACTTCTTACCGGGCCAGCTATGGCTACACCTTC. This translates into CASTSYRASYGYTF.

The chain joins TRBV7-9 to TRBJ2-1; TRBD2 agrees at 10 bases. Germline V gene lookup returns CDR1 SEHNR and CDR2 FQNEAQ (reference sequence). With V trimmed by 5 bases and J by 5 bases, 9 bases remained unmatched. The CDR3 is made up of 16 amino acids. The CDR3 DNA follows: TGTGCCAGCAGCGAAGAAGCGGGAGGGTCCAACAATGAGCAGTTCTTC. It yields the protein CASSEEAGGSNNEQFF. Based on the CDR3 plus reference TRBV7-9 and TRBJ2-1, the full variable domain is DTGVSQNPRHKITKRGQNVTFRCDPISEHNRLYWYRQTLGQGPEFLTYFQNEAQLEKSRLLSDRFSAERPKGSFSTLEIQRTEQGDSAMYLCASSEEAGGSNNEQFFGPGTRLTVL.

The rearrangement joins TRBV25-1 to TRBJ1-1; tentative D call: TRBD1 (5 bases). Germline V gene lookup returns CDR1 MGHDK and CDR2 SYGVNS. The CDR3 sequence is 13 residues long. V dropped 8 bases and J dropped 5 bases, with 15 bases sitting between them. This chain's CDR3 is CASGSGGVTEAFF. As DNA, the CDR3 is TGTGCCAGCGGGTCGGGGGGGGTTACTGAAGCTTTCTTT.

There are a few counts of this clonotype. The V and J genes are TRBV24-1 and TRBJ1-2; 9 bases are shared with TRBD1. There are 15 residues in the CDR3. The junction had 4 bases not matched to a gene; V was cut back by 4 bases and J by 2 bases. The germline gives CDR1 KGHDR, CDR2 SFDVKD. The CDR3 region has the DNA TGTGCCACCAGTGACCCTGGACAGGGGAACTATGGCTACACCTTC. It codes for CATSDPGQGNYGYTF.

This chain uses TRBV6-1 with TRBJ2-1; D gene ambiguous. Trimming pared 5 bases from V and 5 bases from J, leaving 16 bases between. Per the germline V gene, CDR1 is MNHNS and CDR2 is SASEGT. The CDR3 spans 15 residues. DNA for the CDR3: TGTGCCAGCAGTAATTACTGTGGCAGGAACAATGAGCAGTTCTTC. As protein: CASSNYCGRNNEQFF.

In its sample, this clonotype was seen a few times. The gene calls are TRBV4-1 and TRBJ1-1; D might be TRBD1 (5 bases). V lost 0 bases and J 4 bases, leaving 15 bases between the germline ends. CDR3 length: 16 residues. CDR1 is MGHRA, CDR2 YSYEKL, per germline. The CDR3 loop reads CASSQEPGRRGTEAFF. The CDR3 DNA is TGCGCCAGCAGCCAAGAGCCGGGACGACGGGGCACTGAAGCTTTCTTT.

This clonotype was seen repeatedly, ten times or more. The chain carries TRBV7-2 and TRBJ2-3; 16 nucleotides align to TRBD2. The germline gives CDR1 SGHTA, CDR2 FQGNSA. This CDR3 is built from 15 residues. Unmatched junction bases numbered 4, after V lost 5 bases and J lost 8 bases. CDR3 residues: CASSRGTSGRGTQYF. CDR3 sequence (DNA): TGTGCCAGCAGCCGCGGGACTAGCGGGAGGGGTACGCAGTATTTT.

This clonotype was seen at least ten times. This chain connects TRBV7-2 to TRBJ1-6, with 9 bases aligning to TRBD1. Trimming took 3 bases from V and 2 from J; bases not matched to a gene: 5. The CDR3 has 17 amino acids. Per the germline V gene, CDR1 is SGHTA and CDR2 is FQGNSA. DNA of the CDR3: TGTGCCAGCAGCTTGCGAGACAGGGGGGCCTATAATTCACCCCTCCACTTT. Translation: CASSLRDRGAYNSPLHF.

The chain employs TRBV7-6 and TRBJ2-1; D is uncertain. The CDR3 is 17 residues long. V lost 4 bases and J 2 bases, leaving 18 bases between the germline ends. CDR1 and CDR2 (germline): SGHVS, FNYEAQ. The CDR3 DNA reads as TGTGCCAGCAGCTCACCTCATAAAACCGAAACCTACAATGAGCAGTTCTTC. It translates to CASSSPHKTETYNEQFF.

V is TRBV27 and J is TRBJ1-2; TRBD1 aligns across 8 bases. V shed 6 bases and J 3 bases; nucleotides not matched to a gene: 9. Germline V CDR1 and CDR2: MNHEY, SMNVEV (reference sequence). This CDR3 is built from 15 residues. The CDR3: CASRTRGRWDYGYTF. CDR3 DNA sequence: TGTGCCAGCAGAACCAGGGGGCGCTGGGACTATGGCTACACCTTC.